The 14 T cell receptor beta chains below come from one sample, sequenced in a study of blood T cells in healthy people across ages. Then a second PCR, running roughly 7 to 12 cycles, was carried out with a sample-barcoded 5' primer and a J-beta primer mix. TCRdb fed the 5' RACE reads into MiXCR, producing one record per CDR3 protein. Of more than 700,000 distinct CDR3 sequences listed, about 53% were seen once; the top ten hold approximately 40%. The source material was blood. The receptors derive from an elderly man in good health.

This clonotype was observed a few times. The genes are TRBV27 and TRBJ2-1; 14 bases are a match to TRBD2. Germline V gene sequence: CDR1 MNHEY, CDR2 SMNVEV (reference sequence). The CDR3 runs 14 residues. V trimming: 6 bases; J trimming: 9 bases; junction bases outside the gene matches: 4. CDR3 bases: TGTGCCAGCAGGGGACTAGCGGGAGTAGGTGAGCAGTTCTTC. It yields the protein CASRGLAGVGEQFF.

This clonotype was seen more than once but under ten times. The V and J genes are TRBV6-1 and TRBJ2-5, with TRBD2 matching over 10 bases. Trimming cost V 5 bases and J 11 bases; bases outside gene matches: 11. Germline V CDR1 and CDR2: MNHNS, SASEGT. This CDR3 has 14 residues. CDR3 amino acids: CASSQREGPNEQYF. The CDR3 region has the DNA TGTGCCAGCAGTCAGCGGGAGGGCCCCAATGAGCAGTACTTC.

The chain employs TRBV6-2 or TRBV6-3 and TRBJ1-2; TRBD1 might be the D (5 bases). The V end was cut by 7 bases, the J end by 3 bases, with 9 bases between. Germline V gene sequence: CDR1 MNHEY, CDR2 SVGEGT. The CDR3 spans 12 residues. CDR3 nucleotides: TGTGCCAGCAACGAAGGGGACTATGGCTACACCTTC. Its translation is CASNEGDYGYTF.

This clonotype was seen a handful of times. J is TRBJ2-3 and V is TRBV6-1, with 10 positions matching TRBD2. CDR3 size: 15 residues. The V segment lost 7 bases and the J segment 14 bases; nucleotides outside the gene matches: 18. Germline lookup yields CDR1 MNHNS and CDR2 SASEGT. The CDR3 loop reads CASNPRASGSRYAYF. The CDR3 DNA follows: TGTGCCAGCAACCCAAGGGCTAGCGGGAGCAGATACGCGTATTTT.

For this clonotype: A clone one base away is much larger, so this may be a read error. The chain uses TRBV20-1 and TRBJ2-1; 9 bases are a match to TRBD1. V gave up 6 bases and J gave up 6 bases; unmatched junction bases: 6. The CDR3 has 13 amino acids. The germline V gene encodes CDR1 DFQATT and CDR2 SNEGSKA (reference sequence). The CDR3 nucleotides read TGCAGTGCCGGAGCGACAGGGGGCAATGAGCAGTTCTTC. Amino acids: CSAGATGGNEQFF.

A note on this clonotype: The junction shows a germline mismatch at one end, possibly a read error. This rearrangement joins TRBV12-3 or TRBV12-4 to TRBJ1-5, with D tentatively TRBD1 (6 bases). This CDR3 has 16 residues. CDR3 loop: CASRLKGQGPNQPQHF. The DNA of the CDR3 is TGTGCCAGCCGTTTAAAGGGGCAGGGGCCCAATCAGCCCCAGCATTTT.

The V and J genes are TRBV27 and TRBJ2-1; 7 nucleotides line up with TRBD1. The CDR3 has 13 amino acids. J gave up 6 bases and V 8 bases, and 7 bases lay outside the gene matches. Germline V gene lookup returns CDR1 MNHEY and CDR2 SMNVEV (reference sequence). The CDR3 here is CASGLYRGNEQFF. In DNA, the CDR3 is TGTGCCAGCGGTCTCTACAGGGGCAATGAGCAGTTCTTC.

The chain links TRBV20-1 to TRBJ2-1; TRBD2 aligns across 9 bases. V shed 0 bases, J shed 8 bases, and the junction held 8 bases outside the gene matches. CDR1 is DFQATT and CDR2 is SNEGSKA in the germline V gene (reference sequence). The CDR3 covers 15 residues. Here the CDR3 DNA reads TGCAGTGCTAGAGATGAGTCTAGCGGGAACTATGAGCAGTTCTTC. It codes for CSARDESSGNYEQFF.

The CDR3: CASRAGTGIYEQYF. In nucleotides, the CDR3 is TGTGCCAGCAGAGCCGGGACAGGGATTTACGAGCAGTACTTC. The chain links TRBV6-5 to TRBJ2-7, with 9 bases aligning to TRBD1. The V gene's germline CDR1 is MNHEY and CDR2 SVGAGI. The CDR3 is 14 amino acids. J gave up 4 bases and V 6 bases, and 7 bases lay outside the gene matches.

The chain is built from TRBV20-1 and TRBJ2-1; 7 bases are shared with TRBD2. The CDR3 spans 15 residues. The V gene end was trimmed by 3 bases and the J gene end by 4 bases; junction bases not matched to a gene: 9. Germline V gene sequence: CDR1 DFQATT, CDR2 SNEGSKA (reference sequence). The CDR3 sequence is CSASLVGGAYNEQFF. CDR3 coding DNA: TGCAGTGCTAGCCTAGTGGGAGGGGCATACAATGAGCAGTTCTTC.

CDR3 region: CASNLGEGYSNQPQHF. In DNA, the CDR3 is TGTGCCAGCAATTTGGGGGAGGGGTATAGCAATCAGCCCCAGCATTTT. This sequence joins TRBV6-1 and TRBJ1-5; D perhaps matches TRBD1 (5 bases). Germline V gene sequence: CDR1 MNHNS, CDR2 SASEGT. V was pared by 7 bases and J by 0 bases, with 16 bases between. The CDR3 is 16 residues long.

The chain is built from TRBV11-2 and TRBJ1-4; 7 bases are a match to TRBD1. CDR1 is SGHAT, CDR2 FQNNGV, per germline. The trim removed 1 base at V and 7 bases at J, leaving 6 bases unmatched. CDR3 length: 15 amino acids. The CDR3 DNA reads as TGTGCCAGCAGCTTAGGGGGGACAGCGACTGAAAAACTGTTTTTT. It specifies CASSLGGTATEKLFF.

The table lists this clonotype with a count of one. This sequence joins TRBV12-3 or TRBV12-4 and TRBJ1-2; D perhaps matches TRBD1 (5 bases). CDR3 length: 14 amino acids. V shed 3 bases and J shed 2 bases, with 10 bases lying between them. The CDR3 sequence: CASSLGRDNYGYTF. The CDR3 bases are TGTGCCAGCAGTTTGGGACGGGACAACTATGGCTACACCTTC.

The chain's CDR3 is CSVRAGSGRRGYNEQYF. The CDR3, as DNA: TGCAGCGTGCGGGCGGGTAGCGGGAGGAGGGGTTACAATGAGCAGTACTTC. V and J are TRBV29-1 and TRBJ2-7; the match to TRBD2 covers 10 bases. CDR1 and CDR2 from the germline V gene are SQVTM and ANQGSEA. Trimming took 6 bases from V and 7 from J; bases not matched to a gene: 21. This CDR3 comprises 17 residues.